Following are 4 T cell receptor beta chains from one sample sequenced in a study of human T cells and chemical hapten exposure. Each CDR3 protein is one row after TCRdb ran MiXCR on the RACE reads. Of a few hundred thousand distinct CDR3 sequences listed, about 6% were seen once; the top ten hold about 5.4%. Time point in this sample: patch test 2, 6 weeks after DPC sensitization. Described treatment: therapeutic diphenylcyclopropenone sensitization with weekly scalp DPC. The material sequenced was whole blood, taken in connection with sensitization to the hapten diphenylcyclopropenone (DPC). The source of these receptors is a woman aged 18-29 years with alopecia areata. Some clones in this sample may be carry-over from other donors' samples.

This clonotype was counted many times. The rearrangement uses TRBV7-2 and TRBJ2-7; D not resolved. The CDR3 covers 13 residues. Trimming removed 3 bases at V and 6 bases at J, with 12 bases between. The germline CDR1 and CDR2 sequences are SGHTA and FQGNSA. The DNA of the CDR3 is TGTGCCAGCAGCTTGGCTCCTAGACTCGAGCAGTACTTC. Translated: CASSLAPRLEQYF. Complete variable domain (other parts from reference TRBV7-2 and TRBJ2-7): GAGVSQSPSNKVTEKGKDVELRCDPISGHTALYWYRQSLGQGLEFLIYFQGNSAPDKSGLPSDRFSAERTGGSVSTLTIQRTQQEDSAVYLCASSLAPRLEQYFGPGTRLTVT.

The CDR3, as DNA: TGTGCCAGCAGTGAATCTTCGTCCTACGAGCAGTACTTC. This codes for CASSESSSYEQYF. The V and J genes are TRBV25-1 and TRBJ2-7; D is undetermined. This CDR3 has 13 residues. Germline V gene sequence: CDR1 MGHDK, CDR2 SYGVNS. The germline V and J ends were trimmed by 1 base and 1 base, with 5 bases remaining between them.

This clonotype has more than one count but fewer than ten. V gene TRBV11-1 combines with J gene TRBJ2-3; no clear D gene. Trimming left V 3 bases short and J 0 bases short, with 13 bases between. This CDR3 comprises 16 residues. The germline V gene has CDR1 SGHAT and CDR2 FQDESV (reference sequence). For the CDR3, the DNA is TGTGCCAGCAGCTTGTTTTACGGAGTAAGCACAGATACGCAGTATTTT. Translating it yields CASSLFYGVSTDTQYF.

This chain connects TRBV6-5 to TRBJ2-7; 10 nucleotides agree with TRBD1. J gave up 5 bases and V 5 bases, and 9 bases lay outside the gene matches. CDR1 and CDR2 (germline): MNHEY, SVGAGI. This CDR3 spans 15 amino acids. The CDR3 sequence: CASSPGQGVVNEQYF. CDR3 DNA: TGTGCCAGCAGTCCCGGACAGGGGGTAGTCAACGAGCAGTACTTC.